This TCR beta chain was captured in a study of cytomegalovirus exposure and HLA in healthy donors. The CDR3 has 11 amino acids. Germline V gene sequence: CDR1 LNHNV, CDR2 YYDKDF (reference sequence). Trimming removed 1 base at V and 8 bases at J, with 3 bases between. Donors were nominally healthy when sampled, though unrecorded immune exposures were likely. Researchers ran the PCR with 60 Vbeta and 13 Jbeta primers. Here immunoSEQ multiplex PCR was the method, and the copy in TCRdb shows in-frame clones only, minus some. The sample has about 170,000 clones; more than 70% are singletons. The origin of this receptor is a girl aged 10 to 17 in good health and CMV-seronegative. The V gene is TRBV15, the J gene TRBJ2-4; no reliable D call. Material: PBMCs. The DNA of the CDR3 is TGTGCCACCAGCAGAGCGGACATTCAGTACTTC. Translating it yields CATSRADIQYF.